This entry describes one T cell receptor beta chain. This sample stems from a study of identifying expanded T cells in peripheral blood. Healthy donors had no documented immune events, such as infections, while sampled. The protocol was immunoSEQ multiplex PCR, while the TCRdb copy is restricted to in-frame clones and leaves out a portion. The table lists 65,000 to 95,000 clones, roughly 90% of them singletons. Germline lookup yields CDR1 SGHRS and CDR2 YFSETQ. The CDR3 is made up of 13 amino acids. V gave up 5 bases and J gave up 3 bases, with 12 bases separating them. V is TRBV5-1 and J is TRBJ2-7, with D perhaps given as TRBD1 or TRBD2 (5 bases each). The sequencing sample was made of blood. The TCR comes from a person aged 18 to 75 in good health. The CDR3 nucleotides are TGCGCCAGCAGGGATCTGAGGGGCTACGAGCAGTACTTC. Its translation is CASRDLRGYEQYF.